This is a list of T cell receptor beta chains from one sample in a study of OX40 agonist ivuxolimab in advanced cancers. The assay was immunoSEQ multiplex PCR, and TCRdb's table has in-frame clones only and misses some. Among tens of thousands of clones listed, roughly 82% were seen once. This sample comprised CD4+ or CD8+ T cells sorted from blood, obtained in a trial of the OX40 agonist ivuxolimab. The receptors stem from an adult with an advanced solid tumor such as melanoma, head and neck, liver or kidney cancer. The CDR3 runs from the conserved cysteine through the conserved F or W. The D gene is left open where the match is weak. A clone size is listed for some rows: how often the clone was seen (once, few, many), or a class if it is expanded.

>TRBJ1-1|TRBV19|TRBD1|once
TGTGCCAGTAGTAAGTCCAGGGGGCATACTATGAACGCTGAAGCTTTCTTT
CASSKSRGHTMNAEAFF
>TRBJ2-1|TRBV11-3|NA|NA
TGTGCCAGCAGCTTAGACAGGGCAGGTGAGCAGTTCTTC
CASSLDRAGEQFF
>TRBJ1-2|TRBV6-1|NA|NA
TGTGCCAGCACAGCAGCTAACTATGGCTACACCTTC
CASTAANYGYTF
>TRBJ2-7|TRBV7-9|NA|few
TGTGCCAGCACCGACGGGACTGTTTCCTACGAGCAGTACTTC
CASTDGTVSYEQYF
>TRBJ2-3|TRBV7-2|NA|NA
TGTGCCAGCAGCGAGTTCAGAGATACGCAGTATTTT
CASSEFRDTQYF
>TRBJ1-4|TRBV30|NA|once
TGTGCCTGGAGCGTGGACATTGGAGAAAAACTGTTTTTT
CAWSVDIGEKLFF
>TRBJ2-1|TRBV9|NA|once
TGTGCCAGCAGCAAAGACTCTGATTGGGGCTACAATGAGCAGTTCTTC
CASSKDSDWGYNEQFF
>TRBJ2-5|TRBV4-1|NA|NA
TGCGCCAGCAGCCACCTCGGCCTAACTACAGGGAAACGGGAGACCCAGTACTTC
CASSHLGLTTGKRETQYF
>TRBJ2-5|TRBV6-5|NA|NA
TGTGCCAGCAGCCCCGGTTTGGGGAAGCAGTACTTC
CASSPGLGKQYF
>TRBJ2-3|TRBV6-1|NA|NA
TGTGCCAGCAGGGGCTACTCAGATATGAATACGCAGTATTTT
CASRGYSDMNTQYF
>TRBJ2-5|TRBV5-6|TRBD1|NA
TGTGCCAGCAGCCCCAGGACAGGGGATGAGACCCAGTACTTC
CASSPRTGDETQYF
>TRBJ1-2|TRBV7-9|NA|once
TGTGCCAGCAGCTTTCGGGGGACCCCGGGGGGTTATGGCTACACCTTC
CASSFRGTPGGYGYTF
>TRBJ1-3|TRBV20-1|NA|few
TGCAGTGCTAGGGGTGGAAACACCATATATTTT
CSARGGNTIYF
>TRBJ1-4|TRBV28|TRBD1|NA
TGTGCCAGCACTATAAGGACAGGACGTACAACTAATGAAAAACTGTTTTTT
CASTIRTGRTTNEKLFF
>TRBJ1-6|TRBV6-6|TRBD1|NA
TGTGCCAGCAGTTACGGACAGGGAACCTCACCCCTCCACTTT
CASSYGQGTSPLHF
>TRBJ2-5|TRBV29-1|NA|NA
TGCAGCGTTGCAACAGGGACCCAAGAGACCCAGTACTTC
CSVATGTQETQYF
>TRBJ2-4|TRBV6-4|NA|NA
TGTGCCAGCAGGGTCCGGGCCCAGGAAGGAAGCATTCAGTACTTC
CASRVRAQEGSIQYF
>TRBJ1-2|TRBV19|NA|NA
TGTGCCAGTAGTATCAAGACAGACGCAACGATTGGCTACACCTTC
CASSIKTDATIGYTF
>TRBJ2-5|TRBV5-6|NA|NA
TGTGCCAGCAGCACTGTAAGGATATTCCAAGAGACCCAGTACTTC
CASSTVRIFQETQYF
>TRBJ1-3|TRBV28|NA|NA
TGTGCCAGCATATCTATATCTGGAAACACCATATATTTT
CASISISGNTIYF
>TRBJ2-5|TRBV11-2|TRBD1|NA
TGTGCCAGCAGCTTAGGCGCGGACAGGGGGGGAGGAGAGACCCAGTACTTC
CASSLGADRGGGETQYF
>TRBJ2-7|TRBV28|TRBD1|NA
TGTGCCAGCAGACCCGGACAGGAGTACGAGCAGTACTTC
CASRPGQEYEQYF
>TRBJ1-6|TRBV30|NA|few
TGTGCCTGGAGTAAGGGTAGGGCCTATAATTCACCCCTCCACTTT
CAWSKGRAYNSPLHF
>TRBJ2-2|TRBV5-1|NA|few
TGCGCCAGCAGCTTGGAGGCATATAACACCGGGGAGCTGTTTTTT
CASSLEAYNTGELFF
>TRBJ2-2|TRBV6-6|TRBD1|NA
TGTGCCAGCAGCCAGGGACAGGGAAACACCGGGGAGCTGTTTTTT
CASSQGQGNTGELFF
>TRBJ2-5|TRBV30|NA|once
TGTGCCTGGAGGGTTACAGGGTTCGAGACCCAGTACTTC
CAWRVTGFETQYF
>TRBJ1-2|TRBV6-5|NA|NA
TGTGCCAGCAGTCCCAGGGTCGACTATGGCTACACCTTC
CASSPRVDYGYTF
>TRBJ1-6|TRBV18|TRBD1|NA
TGTGCCAGCTCACGGGGGACAGAAGATTCACCCCTCCACTTT
CASSRGTEDSPLHF
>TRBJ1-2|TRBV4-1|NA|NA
TGCGCCAGCAGCCAACCAGACAGAATAATTAATCATGGCTACACCTTC
CASSQPDRIINHGYTF
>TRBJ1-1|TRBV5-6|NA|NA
TGTGCCAGCAGCCGCACTAGAGGCGAAGCTTTCTTT
CASSRTRGEAFF
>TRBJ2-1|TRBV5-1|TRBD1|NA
TGCGCCAGCAGCCGGGACAGGGGCTCCTACAATGAGCAGTTCTTC
CASSRDRGSYNEQFF
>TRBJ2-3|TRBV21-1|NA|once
TGTGCCAGCAGCAAAGTTGACGGTCAGCCCACAGATACGCAGTATTTT
CASSKVDGQPTDTQYF
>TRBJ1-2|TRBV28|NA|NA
TGTGCCAGCAGTTCGTACTATGGCTACACCTTC
CASSSYYGYTF